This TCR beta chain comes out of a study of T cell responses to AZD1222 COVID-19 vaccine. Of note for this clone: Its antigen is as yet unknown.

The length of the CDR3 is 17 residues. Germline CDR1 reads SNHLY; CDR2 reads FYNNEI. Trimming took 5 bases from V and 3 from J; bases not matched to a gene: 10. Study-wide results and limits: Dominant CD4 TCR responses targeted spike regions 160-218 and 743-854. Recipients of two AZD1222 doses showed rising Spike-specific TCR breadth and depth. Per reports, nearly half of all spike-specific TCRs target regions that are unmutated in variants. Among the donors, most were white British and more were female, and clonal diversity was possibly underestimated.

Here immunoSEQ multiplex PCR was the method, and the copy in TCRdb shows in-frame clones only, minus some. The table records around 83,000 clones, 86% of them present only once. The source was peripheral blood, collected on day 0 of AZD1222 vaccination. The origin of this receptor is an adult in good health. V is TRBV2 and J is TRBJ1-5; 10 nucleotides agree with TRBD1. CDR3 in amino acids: CASSPSRTGGSNQPQHF. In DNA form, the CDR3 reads TGTGCCAGCAGTCCTTCCCGGACAGGGGGATCCAATCAGCCCCAGCATTTT.